This TCR beta chain was obtained from a study of PD-L1 blockade in urothelial cancer. There are 14 residues in the CDR3. Germline CDR1 MDHEN, CDR2 SYDVKM. Trimming stripped 6 bases from V and 3 bases from J, with 15 bases between. Clones were sequenced by immunoSEQ multiplex PCR, and TCRdb holds only the in-frame ones, with some missing. The sample has 100,000 to 150,000 clones; roughly 80% are singletons. The time point denotes: pretreatment peripheral blood. The sequencing here drew on PBMCs, taken around atezolizumab (anti-PD-L1) treatment. The rearrangement uses TRBV28 and TRBJ2-7, with D perhaps matching TRBD2 (6 bases). This receptor was obtained from a man between 45 and 60 years old with urothelial cancer. DNA for the CDR3: TGTGCCAGCAGACGACCGGGACTGATCTACGAGCAGTACTTC. It encodes CASRRPGLIYEQYF.